Presented here are 19 T cell receptor beta chains from one specimen sequenced in a study of blood T cells in healthy people across ages. It was with a sample-barcoded 5' primer and a J-beta primer mix that a second PCR of about 6 to 12 cycles was run. TCRdb fed the 5' RACE reads into MiXCR, producing one record per CDR3 protein. The sample records hundreds of thousands of distinct CDR3 sequences, approximately 50% being singletons. Sequences were obtained from blood. These receptors came from a man between 60 and 75 years old in good health.

The chain is built from TRBV3-1 and TRBJ1-2; perhaps TRBD1 as D (6 bases). CDR1 and CDR2 (germline): LGHDT, YNNKEL (reference sequence). This CDR3 contains 14 residues. V lost 0 bases, J lost 9 bases, and 14 bases lay in between. The CDR3 loop is CASSQDGTFGSYTF. Here the CDR3 DNA reads TGTGCCAGCAGCCAAGATGGGACATTTGGTAGCTACACCTTC. Combining the CDR3 with reference TRBV3-1 and TRBJ1-2 gives the whole variable domain DTAVSQTPKYLVTQMGNDKSIKCEQNLGHDTMYWYKQDSKKFLKIMFSYNNKELIINETVPNRFSPKSPDKAHLNLHINSLELGDSAVYFCASSQDGTFGSYTFGSGTRLTVV.

V is TRBV20-1 and J is TRBJ2-3, with a tentative D call TRBD1 (6 bases). The CDR3 loop spans 16 amino acids. Germline V CDR1 and CDR2: DFQATT, SNEGSKA (reference sequence). The V and J ends lost 2 bases and 2 bases respectively, with 17 bases between them. DNA of the CDR3: TGCAGTGCTAGATCCCACGGGACACGGATCACAGATACGCAGTATTTT. Its translation is CSARSHGTRITDTQYF.

The V and J genes are TRBV25-1 and TRBJ2-4, with TRBD1 as a possible D gene (5 bases). Looked up from germline, CDR1 is MGHDK and CDR2 is SYGVNS. The CDR3 sequence is 20 residues long. V was clipped by 4 bases and J by 0 bases, with 25 bases between them. CDR3 sequence: CASSATVTRPGALAKNIQYF. CDR3 DNA: TGTGCCAGCAGTGCCACGGTCACGAGGCCTGGGGCATTAGCCAAAAACATTCAGTACTTC.

The chain employs TRBV7-2 and TRBJ1-2; TRBD1 is a possible D gene (5 bases). Germline V CDR1 and CDR2: SGHTA, FQGNSA. V lost 7 bases to trimming and J lost 0 bases, with 12 bases between them. CDR3 size: 14 residues. CDR3 DNA sequence: TGTGCCAGCAAGCGGACATCCCCTAACTATGGCTACACCTTC. Translated, it gives CASKRTSPNYGYTF.

This chain connects TRBV7-9 to TRBJ2-5; D may correspond to TRBD1 or TRBD2 (7 bases each). The better agreement between TRBJ2-7 and the DNA end casts doubt on the J call. The germline CDR1 and CDR2 sequences are SEHNR and FQNEAQ (reference sequence). There are 14 residues in the CDR3. Written as DNA, the CDR3 is TGTGCCAGCAGCCAAAAGGGAGGGGGCCGCGAGCAGTACTTC. Translated: CASSQKGGGREQYF.

This clonotype was counted at least ten times. The J gene is TRBJ2-5, the V gene TRBV4-1, with TRBD2 matching over 8 bases. This CDR3 is built from 17 residues. The germline gives CDR1 MGHRA, CDR2 YSYEKL. After removal of 0 bases from V and 2 bases from J, the junction contained 8 bases not matched to a gene. The CDR3 loop reads CASSQDWARGVQETQYF. CDR3 nucleotides: TGCGCCAGCAGCCAAGATTGGGCGCGGGGGGTTCAAGAGACCCAGTACTTC.

This clonotype came up a few times. The V gene is TRBV4-1, the J gene TRBJ1-2; TRBD1 matches at 9 bases. The length of the CDR3 is 15 residues. V was pared by 4 bases and J by 2 bases, with 5 bases of the junction left unmatched. Germline V gene data show CDR1 as MGHRA and CDR2 as YSYEKL. CDR3 residues: CASSPLGTGNYGYTF. For the CDR3, the DNA is TGCGCCAGCAGCCCATTGGGGACAGGGAACTATGGCTACACCTTC.

The chain recombines TRBV10-3 with TRBJ1-2; TRBD1 might be the D (5 bases). There are 19 residues in the CDR3. Germline CDR1 ENHRY, CDR2 SYGVKD. V was shortened by 2 bases and J by 1 base, with 23 bases between the two germline ends. CDR3 sequence reads: CAISEGLGFSGPNNYGYTF. The CDR3 region has the DNA TGTGCCATCAGTGAGGGGTTGGGGTTTTCAGGGCCCAATAACTATGGCTACACCTTC.

This rearrangement joins TRBV27 to TRBJ2-5, with 7 bases aligning to TRBD1. The CDR3 length is 17 residues. Per the germline V gene, CDR1 is MNHEY and CDR2 is SMNVEV (reference sequence). Unmatched junction bases numbered 10, after V lost 2 bases and J lost 1 base. The CDR3 loop is CASSLLGQARIQETQYF. For the CDR3, the DNA is TGTGCCAGCAGTTTACTCGGACAGGCGAGAATCCAAGAGACCCAGTACTTC.

The V and J genes are TRBV20-1 and TRBJ2-7; 8 bases are a match to TRBD2. This CDR3 contains 13 residues. J lost 2 bases, V lost 3 bases, and 3 bases had no gene match. Germline V CDR1 and CDR2: DFQATT, SNEGSKA (reference sequence). This chain's CDR3 is CSASRGGPYEQYF. CDR3 in DNA: TGCAGTGCTAGTCGGGGGGGCCCCTACGAGCAGTACTTC.

V gene TRBV20-1 combines with J gene TRBJ2-1, with D unclear. Germline V gene sequence: CDR1 DFQATT, CDR2 SNEGSKA (reference sequence). The CDR3 sequence is 14 residues long. V gave up 6 bases and J gave up 2 bases, with 14 bases separating them. The CDR3 loop reads CSAASPRTYNEQFF. CDR3 nucleotide sequence: TGCAGTGCGGCCTCCCCCAGGACCTACAATGAGCAGTTCTTC.

Many counts were recorded for this clonotype. The chain is built from TRBV7-2 and TRBJ2-3; 7 bases fit TRBD1. Germline V lookup: CDR1 SGHTA, CDR2 FQGNSA. Trimming removed 6 bases from V and 4 bases from J; junction bases left unmatched: 4. CDR3 length: 13 residues. CDR3 sequence (DNA): TGTGCCAGCAGTCTCGACAGGGCAGATACGCAGTATTTT. Translated: CASSLDRADTQYF.

The chain joins TRBV6-6 to TRBJ2-5; D is possibly TRBD1 (6 bases). Trimming stripped 6 bases from V and 0 bases from J, with 11 bases between. Germline-derived CDR1 and CDR2 are MNHNY and SVGAGI (reference sequence). The CDR3 loop spans 14 amino acids. CDR3 in DNA: TGTGCCAGCAGCAGGGACACGTACCAAGAGACCCAGTACTTC. Translation gives CASSRDTYQETQYF.

The V and J genes are TRBV7-2 and TRBJ2-3; 7 bases match TRBD2. Trimming at V came to 5 bases and at J to 6 bases, leaving 11 bases not matched to a gene. Per the germline V gene, CDR1 is SGHTA and CDR2 is FQGNSA. The CDR3 sequence is 15 residues long. This chain's CDR3 is CASSPAGGGMDTQYF. In DNA form, the CDR3 reads TGTGCCAGCAGCCCAGCGGGCGGGGGAATGGATACGCAGTATTTT.

The rearrangement uses TRBV20-1 and TRBJ1-2; D call uncertain. Germline V gene sequence: CDR1 DFQATT, CDR2 SNEGSKA (reference sequence). Trimming pared 1 base from V and 4 bases from J, leaving 7 bases between. The CDR3 extends over 12 amino acids. CDR3 coding DNA: TGCAGTGCTAGAGTGAGTTCCTATGGCTACACCTTC. Encoded protein: CSARVSSYGYTF.

This chain uses TRBV4-1 with TRBJ2-5; possible D gene TRBD2, 6 bases. Per the germline V gene, CDR1 is MGHRA and CDR2 is YSYEKL. This CDR3 spans 12 amino acids. Trimming left V 0 bases short and J 13 bases short, with 12 bases between. CDR3: CASSQDGGLRYF. The CDR3, as DNA: TGCGCCAGCAGCCAAGATGGCGGACTAAGGTACTTC.

The chain has TRBV7-2 and TRBJ2-7, with D tentatively TRBD2 (6 bases). V lost 5 bases, J lost 3 bases, and 17 bases lay in between. Germline V gene sequence: CDR1 SGHTA, CDR2 FQGNSA. This CDR3 comprises 15 residues. The DNA for the CDR3 is TGTGCCAGCAGCACTAGCCCCGGGACTCACTACGAGCAGTACTTC. Translating it yields CASSTSPGTHYEQYF.

J is TRBJ2-1 and V is TRBV5-1; 9 nucleotides agree with TRBD1. With the DNA end fitting TRBJ2-7 better, the J assignment may be wrong. Germline V lookup: CDR1 SGHRS, CDR2 YFSETQ. This CDR3 spans 15 amino acids. The CDR3 sequence is CASSGGQGNYNEQYF. The CDR3 region has the DNA TGCGCCAGCAGCGGCGGACAGGGGAACTACAATGAGCAGTACTTC.

This clonotype was observed a few times. V is TRBV7-8 and J is TRBJ2-7; D might be TRBD2 (5 bases). This CDR3 contains 13 residues. Germline V lookup: CDR1 SGHVS, CDR2 FQNEAQ. The germline V and J ends were trimmed by 1 base and 5 bases, with 9 bases remaining between them. The CDR3 here is CASSLGRSNEQYF. CDR3 nucleotide sequence: TGTGCCAGCAGCTTAGGGAGGTCCAACGAGCAGTACTTC.